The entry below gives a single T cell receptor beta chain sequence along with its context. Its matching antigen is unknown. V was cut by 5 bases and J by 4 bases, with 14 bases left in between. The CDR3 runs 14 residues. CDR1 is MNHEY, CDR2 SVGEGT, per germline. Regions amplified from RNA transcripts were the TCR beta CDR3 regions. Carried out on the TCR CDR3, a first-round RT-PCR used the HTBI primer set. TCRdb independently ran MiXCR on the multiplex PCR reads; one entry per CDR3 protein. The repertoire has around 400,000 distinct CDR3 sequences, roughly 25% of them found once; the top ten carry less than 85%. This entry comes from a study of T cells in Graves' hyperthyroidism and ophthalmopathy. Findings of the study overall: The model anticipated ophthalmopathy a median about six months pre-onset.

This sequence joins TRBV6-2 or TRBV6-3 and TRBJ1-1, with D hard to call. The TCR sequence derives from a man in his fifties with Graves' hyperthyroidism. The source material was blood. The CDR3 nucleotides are TGTGCCAGCAGTGCGACGGGTACGAGCACTGAAGCTTTCTTT. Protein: CASSATGTSTEAFF.